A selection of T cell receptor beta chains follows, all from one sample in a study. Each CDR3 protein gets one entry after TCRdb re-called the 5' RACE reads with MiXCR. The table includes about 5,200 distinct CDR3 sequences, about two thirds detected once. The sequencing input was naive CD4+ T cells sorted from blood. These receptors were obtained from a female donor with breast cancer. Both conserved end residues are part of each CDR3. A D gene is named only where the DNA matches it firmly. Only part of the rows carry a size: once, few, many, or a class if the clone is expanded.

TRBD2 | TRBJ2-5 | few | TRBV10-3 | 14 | CAISESYLAGDQYF | TGTGCCATCAGTGAGTCCTATCTAGCGGGGGATCAGTACTTC
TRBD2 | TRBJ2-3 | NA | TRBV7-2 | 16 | CASSLRPGLSTDTQYF | TGTGCCAGCAGCTTACGTCCGGGACTAAGCACAGATACGCAGTATTTT
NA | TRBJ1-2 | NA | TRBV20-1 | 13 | CSARDPFNYGYTF | TGCAGTGCTAGAGATCCCTTTAACTATGGCTACACCTTC
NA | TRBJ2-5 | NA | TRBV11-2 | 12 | CASSPQQETQYF | TGTGCCAGCAGCCCACAACAAGAGACCCAGTACTTC
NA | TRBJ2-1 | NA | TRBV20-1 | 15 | CSARPHSGLYNEQFF | TGCAGTGCTAGGCCTCATAGCGGACTATACAATGAGCAGTTCTTC
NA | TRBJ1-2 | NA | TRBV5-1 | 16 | CVSSLVFGGRSYGYTF | TGCGTCAGCAGCTTGGTATTCGGGGGTCGTAGCTATGGCTACACCTTC
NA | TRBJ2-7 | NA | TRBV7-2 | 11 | CASSPIGEQYF | TGTGCCAGCAGCCCAATCGGAGAGCAGTACTTC
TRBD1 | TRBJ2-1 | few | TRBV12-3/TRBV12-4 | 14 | CASSFTGGYNEQFF | TGTGCCAGCAGTTTCACAGGGGGCTACAATGAGCAGTTCTTC
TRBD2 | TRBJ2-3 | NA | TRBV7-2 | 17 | CASSLFRTSDNTDTQYF | TGTGCCAGCAGCCTTTTCCGGACTAGCGACAACACAGATACGCAGTATTTT
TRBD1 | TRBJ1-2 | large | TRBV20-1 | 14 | CSAGTQGRGDGYTF | TGCAGTGCTGGCACACAGGGGCGCGGGGATGGCTACACCTTC
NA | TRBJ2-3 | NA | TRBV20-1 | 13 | CSAKMERTDTQYF | TGCAGTGCTAAGATGGAGCGCACAGATACGCAGTATTTT
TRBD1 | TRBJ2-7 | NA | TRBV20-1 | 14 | CSARVGQGPYEQYF | TGCAGTGCTAGGGTGGGACAGGGCCCCTACGAGCAGTACTTC
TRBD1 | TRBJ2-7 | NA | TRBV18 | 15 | CASSPLRDSTYEQYF | TGTGCCAGCTCACCCCTAAGGGACAGCACCTACGAGCAGTACTTC
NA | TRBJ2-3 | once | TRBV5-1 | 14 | CASSLEGGTDTQYF | TGCGCCAGCAGCTTGGAGGGGGGCACAGATACGCAGTATTTT
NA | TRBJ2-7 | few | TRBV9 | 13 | CASSTDGDYEQYF | TGTGCCAGCAGCACAGACGGGGACTACGAGCAGTACTTC
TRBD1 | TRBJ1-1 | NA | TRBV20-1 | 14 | CSASLTGGSTEAFF | TGCAGTGCTAGTCTGACAGGGGGCTCCACTGAAGCTTTCTTT
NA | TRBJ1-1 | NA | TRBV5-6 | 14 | CASSSLGGSGEAFF | TGTGCCAGCAGCTCCCTCGGGGGCTCAGGGGAAGCTTTCTTT